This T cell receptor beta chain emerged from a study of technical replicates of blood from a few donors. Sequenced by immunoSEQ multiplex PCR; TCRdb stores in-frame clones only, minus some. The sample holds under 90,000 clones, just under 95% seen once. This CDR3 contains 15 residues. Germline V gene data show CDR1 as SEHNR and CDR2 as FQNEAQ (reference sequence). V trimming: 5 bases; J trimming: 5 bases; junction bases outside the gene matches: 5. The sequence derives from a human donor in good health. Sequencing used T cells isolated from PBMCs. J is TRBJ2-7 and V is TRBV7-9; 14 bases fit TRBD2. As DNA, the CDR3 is TGTGCCAGCAGCAGGGGGACTAGCGGGAGAGACGAGCAGTACTTC. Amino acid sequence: CASSRGTSGRDEQYF. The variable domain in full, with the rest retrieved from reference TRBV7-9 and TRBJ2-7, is DTGVSQNPRHKITKRGQNVTFRCDPISEHNRLYWYRQTLGQGPEFLTYFQNEAQLEKSRLLSDRFSAERPKGSFSTLEIQRTEQGDSAMYLCASSRGTSGRDEQYFGPGTRLTVT.